These 20 T cell receptor beta chains were all obtained from the same sample, sequenced in a study of regulatory T cells in long-lasting Graves disease. Time point of the sample: newly diagnosed GD, antithyroid drugs for less than 3 months. The TCR library was prepared using RNA isolated from PBMCs. HTBI primers from iRepertoire and Arm-PCR of CDR3 regions yielded the TCR beta libraries. TCRdb ran MiXCR on the multiplex PCR reads and lists one entry per CDR3 protein. The sample lists 350,000 to 400,000 distinct CDR3 sequences; around 16% were seen once. The source was peripheral blood mononuclear cells (PBMCs), collected at new diagnosis, from a patient treated with antithyroid drugs. The origin of the receptors is a female donor with Graves disease.

The V call is TRBV7-6, the J call TRBJ2-1; D might be TRBD1 (6 bases). CDR3 length: 16 residues. Germline assignment: CDR1 SGHVS and CDR2 FNYEAQ. V lost 5 bases to trimming and J lost 3 bases, with 17 bases between them. CDR3 DNA: TGTGCCAGCAGCCAGTTAGGGGACACACTCTACAATGAGCAGTTCTTC. Residues: CASSQLGDTLYNEQFF. Full variable domain (remainder filled in from reference TRBV7-6 and TRBJ2-1): GAGVSQSPRYKVTKRGQDVALRCDPISGHVSLYWYRQALGQGPEFLTYFNYEAQQDKSGLPNDRFSAERPEGSISTLTIQRTEQRDSAMYRCASSQLGDTLYNEQFFGPGTRLTVL.

This clonotype was seen repeatedly, ten times or more. The chain couples TRBV11-3 to TRBJ2-5; 11 nucleotides agree with TRBD1. The DNA end favors TRBJ2-7, so the J call may be wrong. The V gene's germline CDR1 is SGHNT and CDR2 YENEEA. CDR3 length: 14 residues. The chain's CDR3 is CASSHPDRGREQYF. CDR3 nucleotide sequence: TGTGCCAGCAGCCACCCGGACAGGGGGCGCGAGCAGTACTTC.

This clonotype was observed a handful of times. The chain employs TRBV27 and TRBJ2-1, with TRBD2 matching over 8 bases. The CDR3 extends over 14 amino acids. From germline, CDR1 is MNHEY and CDR2 SMNVEV (reference sequence). The junction had 3 bases not matched to a gene; V was cut back by 7 bases and J by 1 base. DNA for the CDR3: TGTGCCAGCACCCGGGGGGGTTCCTACAATGAGCAGTTCTTC. Its protein product is CASTRGGSYNEQFF.

The sample holds many counts of this clonotype. The chain links TRBV29-1 to TRBJ1-5, with 11 bases that match TRBD1. The trim removed 7 bases at V and 6 bases at J, leaving 8 bases unmatched. Germline lookup yields CDR1 SQVTM and CDR2 ANQGSEA. The CDR3 is 14 amino acids. CDR3 in DNA: TGCAGCGCCTCGGACAGGGGGCCGGGTCAGCCCCAGCATTTT. Translation: CSASDRGPGQPQHF.

This clonotype has just a few counts. A read error is possible here, since a much larger clone lies one base away. The chain employs TRBV12-3 or TRBV12-4 and TRBJ1-4; possibly TRBD1 for D (6 bases). This CDR3 has 13 amino acids. The CDR3, as DNA: TGTGTCAGCAGTTTTAGGACAGAAGAAAAACTGTTTTTT. This sequence encodes CVSSFRTEEKLFF.

The chain is built from TRBV10-1 and TRBJ1-5; a possible D gene is TRBD1 (5 bases). The V end was cut by 2 bases, the J end by 1 base, with 6 bases between. The CDR3 totals 14 residues. Germline V gene lookup returns CDR1 WNHNN and CDR2 SYGVQD (reference sequence). DNA for the CDR3: TGCGCCAGCAGTGAGGAGGGGAGCAATCAGCCCCAGCATTTT. Amino acids: CASSEEGSNQPQHF.

Note on this clonotype: A read error is possible here, since a much larger clone lies one base away. The chain has TRBV6-1 and TRBJ2-1, with 10 bases aligning to TRBD1. CDR1 is MNHNS, CDR2 SASEGT, per germline. The CDR3 length is 17 residues. With V trimmed by 6 bases and J by 6 bases, 14 bases remained unmatched. Written as DNA, the CDR3 is TGTGCCAGCAGCAAACTCCCCGGGACAGGGGCTCTCAATGAGCAGTTCTTC. Translation: CASSKLPGTGALNEQFF.

The chain has TRBV7-9 and TRBJ2-1, with no clear D. The CDR3 is 13 residues long. Trimming took 1 base from V and 7 from J, leaving 8 bases between them. CDR1 and CDR2 (germline): SEHNR, FQNEAQ (reference sequence). The CDR3: CASSLVPRNEQFF. CDR3 coding DNA: TGTGCCAGCAGCTTAGTCCCTAGGAATGAGCAGTTCTTC.

This clonotype was seen a handful of times. At one end the junction does not follow the germline gene, possibly because of a read error. The rearrangement joins TRBV11-2 to TRBJ2-1, with a weak D call TRBD1 (6 bases). The CDR3 contains 14 residues. Germline CDR1 reads SGHAT; CDR2 reads FQNNGV. DNA of the CDR3: TGTGCCAGCAGCTTATCGGCCAGGGGTCATGAGCGGTTCTTC. Translation: CASSLSARGHERFF.

At least ten counts were recorded for this clonotype. The chain recombines TRBV24-1 with TRBJ2-2; D unclear. V gave up 2 bases and J gave up 4 bases, with 13 bases separating them. This CDR3 is built from 16 residues. The V gene's germline CDR1 is KGHDR and CDR2 SFDVKD. CDR3 bases: TGTGCCACCAGTGATTATGATAAGTTTGGCACCGGGGAGCTGTTTTTT. Protein sequence: CATSDYDKFGTGELFF.

This clonotype has at least ten counts. The chain couples TRBV7-9 to TRBJ1-5; TRBD1 matches at 9 bases. V lost 5 bases to trimming and J lost 6 bases; unmatched junction nucleotides: 8. Germline-derived CDR1 and CDR2 are SEHNR and FQNEAQ (reference sequence). This CDR3 has 15 residues. The DNA for the CDR3 is TGTGCCAGCAGCGGGATACAGGGGGCTGTTCAGCCCCAGCATTTT. Translated: CASSGIQGAVQPQHF.

This clonotype was recorded at least ten times. The chain couples TRBV2 to TRBJ2-1, with TRBD2 identical over 16 bases. The CDR3 has 19 residues. CDR1 and CDR2 from the germline V gene are SNHLY and FYNNEI. Trimming at V came to 5 bases and at J to 2 bases, leaving 9 bases not matched to a gene. The CDR3 nucleotides read TGTGCCAGCAGTTCCTCCGGGACTAGCGGGAGGGGCGCCTACAATGAGCAGTTCTTC. The encoded protein is CASSSSGTSGRGAYNEQFF.

This clonotype came up many times. V and J are TRBV7-2 and TRBJ2-1; 8 nucleotides match TRBD2. CDR1 and CDR2 (germline): SGHTA, FQGNSA. The CDR3 spans 17 residues. Trimming took 5 bases from V and 4 from J; bases not matched to a gene: 13. The CDR3 reads CASSRNSRGRQYNEQFF. The DNA of the CDR3 is TGTGCCAGCAGCCGAAATTCCCGCGGGAGGCAATACAATGAGCAGTTCTTC.

This clonotype was recorded at least ten times. The rearrangement links TRBV12-3 or TRBV12-4 to TRBJ2-7, with a tentative D call TRBD2 (6 bases). Between the trimmed V and J ends, which lost 7 bases and 2 bases, there was a span of 18 bases. This CDR3 has 15 residues. The CDR3 bases are TGTGCCAGCACCCCGGGGGAAGCGGCCCCCTACGAGCAGTACTTC. Residues: CASTPGEAAPYEQYF.

This clonotype appeared many times. This sequence joins TRBV5-1 and TRBJ2-1, with 7 bases that match TRBD2. CDR3 length: 16 residues. Germline V gene lookup returns CDR1 SGHRS and CDR2 YFSETQ. J gave up 4 bases and V 0 bases, and 7 bases lay outside the gene matches. The CDR3 is CASSLAGREPYNEQFF. CDR3 sequence (DNA): TGCGCCAGCAGCTTGGCCGGGCGGGAGCCATACAATGAGCAGTTCTTC.

This clonotype was detected ten times or more. V usage is TRBV12-3 or TRBV12-4 and J usage is TRBJ2-3; 10 bases agree with TRBD1. Trimming took 4 bases from V and 5 from J; bases not matched to a gene: 9. The CDR3 runs to 16 residues. CDR3 bases: TGTGCCAGCAGTTCTAGGACAGGGGGGAAGGGAGATACGCAGTATTTT. As protein: CASSSRTGGKGDTQYF.

This clonotype appeared many times. The rearrangement uses TRBV5-6 and TRBJ2-1; possible D gene TRBD2, 6 bases. This CDR3 is built from 14 residues. Trimming removed 7 bases at V and 0 bases at J, with 11 bases between. The germline V gene has CDR1 SGHDT and CDR2 YYEEEE. The chain's CDR3 is CASRGTVSYNEQFF. The CDR3 DNA reads as TGTGCCAGCCGGGGGACTGTCTCCTACAATGAGCAGTTCTTC. The variable domain in full, completed from reference TRBV5-6 and TRBJ2-1, reads DAGVTQSPTHLIKTRGQQVTLRCSPKSGHDTVSWYQQALGQGPQFIFQYYEEEERQRGNFPDRFSGHQFPNYSSELNVNALLLGDSALYLCASRGTVSYNEQFFGPGTRLTVL.

This clonotype was observed at least ten times. V is TRBV5-5 and J is TRBJ2-3; D unclear. CDR3 length equals 11 residues. CDR1 and CDR2 from the germline V gene are SGHKS and YYEKEE (reference sequence). Between the trimmed V and J ends, which lost 4 bases and 9 bases, there was a span of 9 bases. The CDR3 DNA reads as TGTGCCAGCAGCACCCAGGTGACGCAGTATTTT. This encodes CASSTQVTQYF.

CDR3 residues: CASSPSGFTYEQYF. CDR3 sequence (DNA): TGTGCCAGCAGTCCTAGCGGGTTTACCTACGAGCAGTACTTC. This chain connects TRBV6-1 to TRBJ2-7; 8 bases are a match to TRBD2. Trimming removed 5 bases from V and 2 bases from J; junction bases left unmatched: 5. The CDR3 covers 14 residues. Germline loops: CDR1 MNHNS, CDR2 SASEGT.

This clonotype appeared many times. Sequence at one end of the junction differs from germline and may be a read error. The chain links TRBV7-9 to TRBJ2-3; TRBD2 might be the D (5 bases). CDR3 size: 15 residues. Germline loops: CDR1 SEHNR, CDR2 FQNEAQ (reference sequence). CDR3 sequence: CASSLVLASTDTQYF. CDR3 DNA: TGTGCCAGCAGCTTAGTCCTAGCTAGCACCGATACGCAGTATTTT. Based on the CDR3 plus reference TRBV7-9 and TRBJ2-3, the full variable domain is DTGVSQNPRHKITKRGQNVTFRCDPISEHNRLYWYRQTLGQGPEFLTYFQNEAQLEKSRLLSDRFSAERPKGSFSTLEIQRTEQGDSAMYLCASSLVLASTDTQYFGPGTRLTVL.